One T cell receptor (beta chain) is described in this entry. Its target is not known. RNA transcripts served as the template for amplifying TCR beta CDR3 regions. Using the HTBI primer set, a first-round RT-PCR was run on the TCR CDR3. From the multiplex PCR reads, TCRdb called clonotypes with MiXCR, one entry per CDR3 protein. The sample holds fewer than 750,000 distinct CDR3 sequences; about 15% are singletons and the top ten take around 4.1%. The J segment lost 6 bases and the V segment lost 8 bases, leaving 10 bases of the junction unmatched. The CDR3 totals 14 residues. The germline V gene encodes CDR1 MNHNS and CDR2 SASEGT. Patients with uncontrolled infections, other autoimmune diseases, pregnancy or lactation were excluded. The source of the sample is a study of T cells in Graves' hyperthyroidism and ophthalmopathy. In the study overall: Peripheral blood was secured at the point of initial diagnosis, before any treatment.

Study observations and caveats: Clonotypes that were expanded in thyroid above 0.001 mostly appeared in blood too. A 13 V-J model separated ophthalmopathy from stable hyperthyroidism.

The chain joins TRBV6-1 to TRBJ2-7, with TRBD1 matching 10 bases. The clonotype comes from a woman aged 40 to 50 with Graves' ophthalmopathy. Sequencing was done on a sample of blood. CDR3 protein: CASGTTGTGAEQYF. CDR3 coding DNA: TGTGCCAGCGGGACAACCGGGACAGGGGCCGAGCAGTACTTC.